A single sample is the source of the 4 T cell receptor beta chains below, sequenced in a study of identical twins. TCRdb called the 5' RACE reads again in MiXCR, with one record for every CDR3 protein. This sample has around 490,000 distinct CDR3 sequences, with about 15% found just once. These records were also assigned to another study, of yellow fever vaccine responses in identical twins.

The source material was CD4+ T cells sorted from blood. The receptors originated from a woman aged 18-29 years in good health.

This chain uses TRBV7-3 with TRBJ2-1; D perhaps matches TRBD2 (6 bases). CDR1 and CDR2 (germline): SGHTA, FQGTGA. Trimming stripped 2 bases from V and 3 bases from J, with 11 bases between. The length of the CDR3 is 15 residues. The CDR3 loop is CASSLLGLSYNEQFF. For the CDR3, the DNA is TGTGCCAGCAGCTTACTGGGACTCAGCTACAATGAGCAGTTCTTC.

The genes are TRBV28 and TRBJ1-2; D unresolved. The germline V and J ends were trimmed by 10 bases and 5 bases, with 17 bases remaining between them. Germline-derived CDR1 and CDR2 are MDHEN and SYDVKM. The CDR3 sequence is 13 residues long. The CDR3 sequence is CATESVPVYGYTF. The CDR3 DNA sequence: TGTGCCACCGAGAGTGTACCGGTTTATGGCTACACCTTC.

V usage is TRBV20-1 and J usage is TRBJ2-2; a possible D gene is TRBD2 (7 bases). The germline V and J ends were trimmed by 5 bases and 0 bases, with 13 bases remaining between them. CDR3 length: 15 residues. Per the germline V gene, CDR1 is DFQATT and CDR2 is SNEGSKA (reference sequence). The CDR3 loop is CSARGANANTGELFF. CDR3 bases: TGCAGTGCTCGGGGGGCAAACGCGAACACCGGGGAGCTGTTTTTT.

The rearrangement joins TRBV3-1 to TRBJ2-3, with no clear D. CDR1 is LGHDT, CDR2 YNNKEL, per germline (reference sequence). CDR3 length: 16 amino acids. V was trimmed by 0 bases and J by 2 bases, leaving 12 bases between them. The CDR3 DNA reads TGTGCCAGCAGCCAAGATTTGGGCCTCTTCACAGATACGCAGTATTTT. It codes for CASSQDLGLFTDTQYF.